This TCR beta chain was sequenced during a study of cytomegalovirus exposure and HLA in healthy donors. The CDR3 is 18 residues long. V dropped 6 bases and J dropped 6; count of bases not matched to a gene: 15. Per germline, CDR1 SNHLY and CDR2 FYNNEI. Primers for the PCR totalled 60 Vbeta and 13 Jbeta. Sequenced by immunoSEQ multiplex PCR; TCRdb stores in-frame clones only, minus some. This table has just over 150,000 clones, 70% to 85% appearing once. The J gene is TRBJ2-5, the V gene TRBV2; TRBD2 aligns across 14 bases. Material: PBMCs. The TCR originated in a man aged 50-60 years in good health and CMV-seropositive. The CDR3 reads CASRPGQGTSGSLKTQYF. As DNA, the CDR3 is TGTGCCAGCAGACCGGGACAGGGGACTAGCGGGAGTCTAAAGACCCAGTACTTC. The full variable domain, its missing parts supplied by reference TRBV2 and TRBJ2-5, is EPEVTQTPSHQVTQMGQEVILRCVPISNHLYFYWYRQILGQKVEFLVSFYNNEISEKSEIFDDQFSVERPDGSNFTLKIRSTKLEDSAMYFCASRPGQGTSGSLKTQYFGPGTRLLVL.